Given below is one TCR beta chain in context. This record comes from a study of blood T cell repertoires in COVID-19. Trimming cost V 6 bases and J 7 bases; bases outside gene matches: 13. CDR3 length: 15 amino acids. Germline V gene sequence: CDR1 MDHEN, CDR2 SYDVKM. Original data processing: The assay estimated nucleated cells by amplifying reference gene primers. This table comes from immunoSEQ multiplex PCR, and its TCRdb copy is limited to in-frame clones, with some not included. V and J calls and clone size are given by that table; D and trimming were obtained from the DNA. The data show approximately 37,000 clones, 87% seen once.

The TCR was taken from a man older than 75 with active COVID-19. Sequencing was carried out using peripheral blood. J is TRBJ2-7 and V is TRBV28; 9 positions agree with TRBD2. The CDR3 nucleotides are TGTGCCAGCAGGCGCCCCATAGCGGGAGTGAATGAGCAGTACTTC. Residues: CASRRPIAGVNEQYF.